These 32 T cell receptor beta chains originate from one sample sequenced in a study of blood T cell repertoires in COVID-19. The method was immunoSEQ multiplex PCR; TCRdb's version includes in-frame clones alone and lacks a portion of them. The profile shows more than 75,000 clones, approximately 81% of them singletons. Sequencing was carried out using peripheral blood. These receptors came from a woman aged 70-85 years with acute or convalescent COVID-19.

V and J are TRBV18 and TRBJ2-7, with D tentatively TRBD1 (6 bases). CDR1 and CDR2 from the germline V gene are KGHSH and LQKENI. This CDR3 contains 13 residues. The V end was cut by 3 bases, the J end by 2 bases, with 8 bases between. The CDR3: CASSPGHTYEQYV. The DNA of the CDR3 is TGTGCCAGCTCACCGGGACACACCTACGAGCAGTACGTC.

The genes are TRBV4-3 and TRBJ2-1; TRBD2 matches at 8 bases. The germline gives CDR1 LGHNA, CDR2 YSLEER. The V gene end was trimmed by 4 bases and the J gene end by 15 bases; junction bases not matched to a gene: 11. The length of the CDR3 is 13 residues. CDR3 sequence: CASSPPGSGMPFF. CDR3 DNA: TGCGCCAGCAGCCCCCCGGGTAGCGGGATGCCGTTCTTC.

The rearrangement uses TRBV2 and TRBJ2-1, with TRBD2 matching over 13 bases. Germline lookup yields CDR1 SNHLY and CDR2 FYNNEI. The CDR3 length is 19 residues. Germline trimming cut 5 bases from V and 2 bases from J; bases unmatched to any gene: 12. CDR3 residues: CASSRRLAGGLLAYNEQFF. The CDR3 nucleotides read TGTGCCAGCAGTCGCAGACTAGCGGGGGGCCTACTTGCCTACAATGAGCAGTTCTTC.

The DNA for the CDR3 is TGTGCCAGCAGCCCCCGAGGGCGCACAGATACGCAGTATTTT. It is translated as CASSPRGRTDTQYF. The rearrangement uses TRBV3-1 (or the pseudogene TRBV3-2) and TRBJ2-3, with a possible D match to TRBD2 (5 bases). The germline CDR1 and CDR2 sequences are LGHDT and YNNKEL (reference sequence). CDR3 length: 14 residues. V lost 4 bases, J lost 1 base, and 9 bases lay in between.

This chain connects TRBV6-5 to TRBJ2-7; 11 bases match TRBD1. J was trimmed by 8 bases and V by 4 bases; bases with no gene match: 7. CDR1 and CDR2 from the germline V gene are MNHEY and SVGAGI. The CDR3 totals 14 residues. The CDR3 DNA reads as TGTGCCAGCAGTTCCACCAGGACAGGGGGCCAGCAGTACGTC. Residues: CASSSTRTGGQQYV.

The rearrangement joins TRBV7-2 to TRBJ2-1; 9 nucleotides agree with TRBD1. CDR3 size: 13 residues. The junction had 3 bases not matched to a gene; V was cut back by 6 bases and J by 6 bases. Germline loops: CDR1 SGHTA, CDR2 FQGNSA. CDR3 nucleotide sequence: TGTGCCAGCAGAAGGACAGGGGCCAATGAGCAGTTCTTC. Its protein is CASRRTGANEQFF. The entire variable domain, with the rest obtained from reference TRBV7-2 and TRBJ2-1, is as follows: GAGVSQSPSNKVTEKGKDVELRCDPISGHTALYWYRQSLGQGLEFLIYFQGNSAPDKSGLPSDRFSAERTGGSVSTLTIQRTQQEDSAVYLCASRRTGANEQFFGPGTRLTVL.

This chain links TRBV5-1 with TRBJ2-5; TRBD2 matches at 8 bases. The junction had 4 bases not matched to a gene; V was cut back by 0 bases and J by 0 bases. Germline-derived CDR1 and CDR2 are SGHRS and YFSETQ. This CDR3 is built from 16 residues. The CDR3 sequence is CASSLGLAGYQETQYF. CDR3 nucleotides: TGCGCCAGCAGCTTGGGATTAGCGGGGTACCAAGAGACCCAGTACTTC.

The gene calls are TRBV18 and TRBJ1-2; 7 bases map to TRBD1. Looked up from germline, CDR1 is KGHSH and CDR2 is LQKENI. This CDR3 has 15 amino acids. Trimming at V came to 3 bases and at J to 6 bases, leaving 10 bases not matched to a gene. The CDR3 sequence is CASSPRGQGHDGYTF. The CDR3 nucleotides are TGTGCCAGCTCACCTAGGGGGCAGGGGCATGATGGCTACACCTTC.

This sequence joins TRBV27 and TRBJ1-1, with unresolved D. The CDR3 runs to 14 residues. V was trimmed by 3 bases and J by 6 bases, leaving 14 bases between them. CDR1 MNHEY and CDR2 SMNVEV come from the germline V gene (reference sequence). The DNA of the CDR3 is TGTGCCAGCAGTTTGACTGCACGTACCCCTGAAGCTTTCTTT. It codes for CASSLTARTPEAFF.

The CDR3 here is CASSLPGGAIYF. The CDR3 DNA is TGTGCCAGCAGCTTGCCCGGGGGGGCCATATATTTT. The V gene is TRBV11-3, the J gene TRBJ1-3, with a possible D match to TRBD1 (5 bases). Looked up from germline, CDR1 is SGHNT and CDR2 is YENEEA. Trimming removed 3 bases at V and 11 bases at J, with 11 bases between. The CDR3 runs 12 residues. Filled out from reference TRBV11-3 and TRBJ1-3, the complete variable domain reads EAGVVQSPRYKIIEKKQPVAFWCNPISGHNTLYWYLQNLGQGPELLIRYENEEAVDDSQLPKDRFSAERLKGVDSTLKIQPAELGDSAVYLCASSLPGGAIYFGEGSWLTVV.

In DNA, the CDR3 is TGTGCCACCAGTGGTCGTCAGGGGAAGTCCTACAATGAGCAGTTCTTC. Protein product: CATSGRQGKSYNEQFF. The chain couples TRBV24-1 to TRBJ2-1; the D gene is possibly TRBD1 (6 bases). Looked up from germline, CDR1 is KGHDR and CDR2 is SFDVKD. The CDR3 extends over 16 amino acids. V dropped 5 bases and J dropped 1 base, with 14 bases sitting between them.

The chain is built from TRBV5-1 and TRBJ2-5; TRBD1 matches at 11 bases. In germline, CDR1 is SGHRS, CDR2 YFSETQ. This CDR3 comprises 15 residues. Losses at the gene ends were 3 bases for V and 5 bases for J; bases not matched to a gene: 6. CDR3 sequence: CASSSVDRGLETQYF. CDR3 in DNA: TGCGCCAGCAGCTCCGTGGACAGGGGGCTGGAGACCCAGTACTTC. The complete variable domain, with remaining parts taken from reference TRBV5-1 and TRBJ2-5, reads KAGVTQTPRYLIKTRGQQVTLSCSPISGHRSVSWYQQTPGQGLQFLFEYFSETQRNKGNFPGRFSGRQFSNSRSEMNVSTLELGDSALYLCASSSVDRGLETQYFGPGTRLLVL.

V is TRBV28 and J is TRBJ2-7; D is unclear. The CDR3 consists of 12 residues. The ends were cut back, 1 base at V and 6 bases at J, with 7 bases in the middle. Germline V gene data show CDR1 as MDHEN and CDR2 as SYDVKM. CDR3 DNA sequence: TGTGCCAGCAGTTTATCCGGGTCCGAGCAGTACGTC. Translated, it gives CASSLSGSEQYV.

The CDR3 region has the DNA TGTGCCTGGAGTGTTTACATAAAGAACACTGAAGCTTTCTTT. It translates to CAWSVYIKNTEAFF. The chain couples TRBV30 to TRBJ1-1; D is uncertain. The CDR3 consists of 14 residues. In germline, CDR1 is GTSNPN, CDR2 SVGIG (reference sequence). The V gene lost 0 bases and the J gene lost 1 base, with 9 bases spanning the gap.

The chain recombines TRBV7-8 with TRBJ2-3, with TRBD2 matching over 11 bases. Germline lookup yields CDR1 SGHVS and CDR2 FQNEAQ. Trimming cost V 4 bases and J 6 bases; bases outside gene matches: 6. This CDR3 spans 15 amino acids. Here the CDR3 reads CASSSLAGGRDTQYF. CDR3 DNA sequence: TGTGCCAGCAGCTCGTTAGCGGGGGGGAGGGATACGCAGTATTTT.

This sequence joins TRBV10-1 and TRBJ2-7; 7 nucleotides agree with TRBD1. V dropped 5 bases and J dropped 3; count of bases not matched to a gene: 16. The V gene's germline CDR1 is WNHNN and CDR2 SYGVQD (reference sequence). The CDR3 totals 17 residues. Written as DNA, the CDR3 is TGCGCCAGCAGTCTACAGCGTGGGACAGACGCTTTCTACGAGCAGTACGTC. Protein product: CASSLQRGTDAFYEQYV.

The chain employs TRBV19 and TRBJ1-5, with D perhaps TRBD1 (5 bases). Between the trimmed V and J ends, which lost 2 bases and 2 bases, there was a span of 16 bases. This CDR3 comprises 17 residues. Germline CDR1 reads LNHDA; CDR2 reads SQIVND (reference sequence). The CDR3 reads CASSITGPRPGNQPQHF. DNA of the CDR3: TGTGCCAGTAGTATAACAGGACCAAGGCCCGGCAATCAGCCCCAGCATTTT.

The rearrangement links TRBV24-1 to TRBJ1-5; D is ambiguous. V shed 6 bases and J shed 5 bases, with 13 bases lying between them. Germline lookup yields CDR1 KGHDR and CDR2 SFDVKD. This CDR3 is built from 14 residues. CDR3 sequence: CATSSSSVYQPQHF. Here the CDR3 DNA reads TGTGCCACCAGTTCCTCGAGCGTTTATCAGCCCCAGCATTTT.

The chain recombines TRBV24-1 with TRBJ2-1; D might be TRBD2 (7 bases). The germline gives CDR1 KGHDR, CDR2 SFDVKD. CDR3 length: 14 amino acids. V lost 3 bases, J lost 9 bases, and 14 bases lay in between. The CDR3 protein is CATSDAGAAGEQFF. The CDR3 DNA reads TGTGCCACCAGTGATGCGGGGGCGGCGGGTGAGCAGTTCTTC.

This clone came up a few times. The chain has TRBV29-1 and TRBJ1-3; maybe TRBD1 (6 bases). Trimming took 4 bases from V and 0 from J, leaving 16 bases between them. CDR1 SQVTM and CDR2 ANQGSEA come from the germline V gene. This CDR3 is built from 16 residues. The CDR3 DNA sequence: TGCAGCGTTGTCTTTGGGGGGGGGCTCTCTGGAAACACCATATATTTT. It encodes CSVVFGGGLSGNTIYF. Variable domain in full (rest from reference TRBV29-1 and TRBJ1-3): SAVISQKPSRDICQRGTSLTIQCQVDSQVTMMFWYRQQPGQSLTLIATANQGSEATYESGFVIDKFPISRPNLTFSTLTVSNMSPEDSSIYLCSVVFGGGLSGNTIYFGEGSWLTVV.

The J gene is TRBJ2-2, the V gene TRBV19, with D tentatively TRBD2 (6 bases). The CDR3 consists of 16 residues. The V end was cut by 5 bases, the J end by 4 bases, with 17 bases between. In germline, CDR1 is LNHDA, CDR2 SQIVND (reference sequence). The CDR3 here is CASSFRRDSFTGELFF. CDR3 nucleotide sequence: TGTGCCAGTAGTTTCAGACGGGACTCTTTCACCGGGGAGCTGTTTTTT.

The chain joins TRBV5-8 to TRBJ2-7, with 7 bases aligning to TRBD1. Germline assignment: CDR1 SGHTS and CDR2 YDEGEE. Germline trimming cut 1 base from V and 4 bases from J; bases unmatched to any gene: 8. The CDR3 is 15 amino acids. CDR3 amino acids: CASSLRGQLHYEQYV. CDR3 bases: TGTGCCAGCAGCTTGAGGGGACAGCTCCATTACGAGCAGTACGTC.

This chain connects TRBV28 to TRBJ1-2, with TRBD1 as a possible D gene (5 bases). Germline CDR1 is MDHEN and CDR2 is SYDVKM. Trimming removed 7 bases from V and 5 bases from J, with 20 bases in between. CDR3 length: 15 amino acids. The CDR3 nucleotides are TGTGCCAGCAACCCTACCCCCGGGGGTTGGTATGGCTACACCTTC. This codes for CASNPTPGGWYGYTF.

This rearrangement joins TRBV4-2 to TRBJ1-5; TRBD1 agrees at 12 bases. The V and J ends lost 8 bases and 3 bases, in that order; junction bases with no gene match: 2. Germline V gives CDR1 LGHNA, CDR2 YNFKEQ. The CDR3 sequence is 14 residues long. Here the CDR3 reads CASGTGGNNQPQHF. DNA of the CDR3: TGTGCCAGCGGGACAGGGGGCAACAATCAGCCCCAGCATTTT.

V is TRBV5-1 and J is TRBJ2-3; 7 nucleotides match TRBD1. From germline, CDR1 is SGHRS and CDR2 YFSETQ. The CDR3 has 16 residues. Trimming removed 1 base from V and 5 bases from J; junction bases left unmatched: 10. For the CDR3, the DNA is TGCGCCAGCAGCTTGAACTCCGACAGGGCAGGAGATACGCAGTATTTT. Protein product: CASSLNSDRAGDTQYF.

The CDR3 spells CASSEDRDHSPLHF. The CDR3 nucleotides are TGTGCCAGCAGTGAGGACAGGGATCATTCACCCCTCCACTTT. J is TRBJ1-6 and V is TRBV25-1; 8 bases agree with TRBD1. With 3 bases clipped from V and 8 bases from J, the junction kept 3 bases outside the gene matches. Germline V lookup: CDR1 MGHDK, CDR2 SYGVNS. The CDR3 contains 14 residues. Filled out from reference TRBV25-1 and TRBJ1-6, the complete variable domain reads EADIYQTPRYLVIGTGKKITLECSQTMGHDKMYWYQQDPGMELHLIHYSYGVNSTEKGDLSSESTVSRIRTEHFPLTLESARPSHTSQYLCASSEDRDHSPLHFGNGTRLTVT.

This clone has only one observation. The J gene is TRBJ2-7, the V gene TRBV7-2; 12 nucleotides match TRBD2. The CDR3 loop spans 14 amino acids. V gave up 5 bases and J gave up 7 bases; unmatched junction bases: 6. CDR1 is SGHTA, CDR2 FQGNSA, per germline. The CDR3 protein is CASSVGLAGSEQYV. CDR3 DNA: TGTGCCAGCAGCGTAGGACTAGCGGGATCTGAGCAGTACGTC.

The chain combines TRBV6-5 with TRBJ1-2; maybe TRBD1 (6 bases). CDR1 is MNHEY and CDR2 is SVGAGI in the germline V gene. The CDR3 is 14 amino acids. Trimming left V 4 bases short and J 0 bases short, with 9 bases between. CDR3 DNA sequence: TGTGCCAGCAGTTGGGGGGGGCCTAACTATGGCTACACCTTC. It specifies CASSWGGPNYGYTF.

The chain recombines TRBV5-1 with TRBJ2-7; TRBD1 matches at 10 bases. Germline CDR1 is SGHRS and CDR2 is YFSETQ. The V and J ends lost 1 base and 3 bases, in that order; junction bases with no gene match: 4. This CDR3 is built from 15 residues. The CDR3 is CASSLLTGGFYEQYV. The CDR3 coding sequence is TGCGCCAGCAGCTTGTTGACAGGGGGCTTCTACGAGCAGTACGTC.

This clone turned up a few times. In DNA, the CDR3 is TGTGCCAGCAGTTTCTCAGGGGCCCCTACCACCTACGAGCAGTACGTC. This sequence encodes CASSFSGAPTTYEQYV. The chain employs TRBV27 and TRBJ2-7; the D gene is possibly TRBD1 (6 bases). V lost 3 bases and J lost 2, with 17 bases in between. Germline CDR1 MNHEY, CDR2 SMNVEV (reference sequence). CDR3 length: 16 amino acids.

The chain links TRBV2 to TRBJ1-2, with D maybe TRBD1 (5 bases). Trimming pared 6 bases from V and 1 base from J, leaving 9 bases between. This CDR3 has 13 residues. Germline-derived CDR1 and CDR2 are SNHLY and FYNNEI. CDR3 sequence (DNA): TGTGCCAGCAGCTTAGGGGATAACTATGGCTACACCTTC. Protein sequence: CASSLGDNYGYTF.

The chain has TRBV6-5 and TRBJ2-7; 7 nucleotides line up with TRBD2. This CDR3 is built from 15 residues. The junction had 7 bases not matched to a gene; V was cut back by 5 bases and J by 0 bases. In germline, CDR1 is MNHEY, CDR2 SVGAGI. Written as DNA, the CDR3 is TGTGCCAGCAGTCCGGTGGGGGGGAGCTCCTACGAGCAGTACGTC. This encodes CASSPVGGSSYEQYV.